A single sample gave rise to the 3 T cell receptor beta chains below, sequenced in a study of T cells in Graves' hyperthyroidism and ophthalmopathy. Amplification of TCR beta CDR3 regions was performed using RNA transcripts as template. During a first-round RT-PCR of the TCR CDR3, the HTBI primer set was used. One entry per CDR3 protein results from TCRdb running MiXCR on the multiplex PCR reads. The sample includes a few hundred thousand distinct CDR3 sequences, 40% to 55% of them seen just once. Sequences were obtained from peripheral blood or thyroid tissue (not recorded which). The receptors come from a woman aged 18-29 years with Graves' hyperthyroidism.

This clonotype was counted many times. The chain links TRBV5-8 to TRBJ2-7, with D possibly being TRBD2 (6 bases). The CDR3 totals 12 residues. Per the germline V gene, CDR1 is SGHTS and CDR2 is YDEGEE. Deletions cut 4 bases from V and 6 bases from J, with 11 bases between. The CDR3 DNA is TGTGCCAGCAGCCAAAGGGAGGCCGAGCAGTACTTC. Translating it yields CASSQREAEQYF.

This clonotype was seen at least ten times. The gene calls are TRBV20-1 and TRBJ2-5, with 7 bases aligning to TRBD1. CDR3 length: 12 residues. Per germline, CDR1 DFQATT and CDR2 SNEGSKA (reference sequence). Trimming removed 4 bases from V and 5 bases from J; junction bases left unmatched: 4. CDR3 nucleotide sequence: TGCAGTGCTACACAGGGGTGGGAGACCCAGTACTTC. Residues: CSATQGWETQYF.

The chain employs TRBV14 and TRBJ1-3; 8 nucleotides align to TRBD1. This CDR3 is 13 amino acids long. V lost 6 bases and J lost 7; bases outside the gene matches: 5. Germline V gene lookup returns CDR1 SGHDN and CDR2 FVKESK. CDR3 DNA: TGTGCCAGCAGACCGACAGGGGTTAACACCATATATTTT. Protein sequence: CASRPTGVNTIYF. The whole variable domain, filled in from reference TRBV14 and TRBJ1-3, reads EAGVTQFPSHSVIEKGQTVTLRCDPISGHDNLYWYRRVMGKEIKFLLHFVKESKQDESGMPNNRFLAERTGGTYSTLKVQPAELEDSGVYFCASRPTGVNTIYFGEGSWLTVV.